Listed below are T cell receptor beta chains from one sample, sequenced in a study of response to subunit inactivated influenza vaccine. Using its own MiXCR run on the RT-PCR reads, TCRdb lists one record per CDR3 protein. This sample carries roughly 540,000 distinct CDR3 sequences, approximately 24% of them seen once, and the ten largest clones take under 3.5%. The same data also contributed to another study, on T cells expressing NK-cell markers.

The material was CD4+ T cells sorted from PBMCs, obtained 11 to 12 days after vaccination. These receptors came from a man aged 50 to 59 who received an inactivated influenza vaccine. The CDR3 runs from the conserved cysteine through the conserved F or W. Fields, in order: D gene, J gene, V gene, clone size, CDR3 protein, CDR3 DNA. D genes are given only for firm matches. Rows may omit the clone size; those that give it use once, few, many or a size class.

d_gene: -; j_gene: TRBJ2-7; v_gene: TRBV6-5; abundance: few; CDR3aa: CASSYSRLWDEQYF; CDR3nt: TGTGCCAGCAGTTACTCCCGGCTGTGGGACGAGCAGTACTTC
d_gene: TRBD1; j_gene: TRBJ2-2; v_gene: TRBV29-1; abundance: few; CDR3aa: CSAGRVGQGIGELFF; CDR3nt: TGCAGCGCCGGGAGAGTGGGACAGGGCATCGGGGAGCTGTTTTTT
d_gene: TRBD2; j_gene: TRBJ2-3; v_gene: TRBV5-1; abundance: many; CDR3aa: CASNIGGGRTDTQYF; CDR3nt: TGCGCCAGCAACATCGGCGGGGGTCGGACAGATACGCAGTATTTT
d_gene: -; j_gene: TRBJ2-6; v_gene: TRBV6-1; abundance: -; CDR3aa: CASSETGNSGANVLTF; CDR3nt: TGTGCCAGCAGTGAAACGGGAAACTCTGGGGCCAACGTCCTGACTTTC
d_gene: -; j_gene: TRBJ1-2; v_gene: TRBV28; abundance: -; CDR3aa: CASSSSQYGYTF; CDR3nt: TGTGCCAGCAGTTCGAGTCAATATGGCTACACCTTC
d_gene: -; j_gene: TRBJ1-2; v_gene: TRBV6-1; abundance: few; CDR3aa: CASMMTFYGYTF; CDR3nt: TGTGCCAGCATGATGACCTTCTATGGCTACACCTTC
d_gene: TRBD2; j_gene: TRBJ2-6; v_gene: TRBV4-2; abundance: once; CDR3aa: CASSRGLAGVGSGANVLTF; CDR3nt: TGTGCCAGCAGCCGTGGACTAGCGGGAGTAGGTTCTGGGGCCAACGTCCTGACTTTC
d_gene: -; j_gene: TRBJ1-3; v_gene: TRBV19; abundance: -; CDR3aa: CASSTRLGKRNTIYF; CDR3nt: TGTGCCAGTAGTACCCGACTGGGCAAAAGAAACACCATATATTTT
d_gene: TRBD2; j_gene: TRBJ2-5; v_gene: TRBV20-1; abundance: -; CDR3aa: CSGTSGVGETQYF; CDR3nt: TGCAGTGGGACTAGCGGGGTGGGGGAGACCCAGTACTTC
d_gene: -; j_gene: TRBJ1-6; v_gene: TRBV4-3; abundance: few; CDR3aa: CASSQDQYSPLHF; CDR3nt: TGCGCCAGCAGCCAAGATCAGTATTCACCCCTCCACTTT
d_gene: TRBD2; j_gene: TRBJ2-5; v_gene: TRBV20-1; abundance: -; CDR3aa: CSALLKLAGVGETQYF; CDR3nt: TGCAGTGCTTTACTAAAATTAGCGGGAGTAGGGGAGACCCAGTACTTC
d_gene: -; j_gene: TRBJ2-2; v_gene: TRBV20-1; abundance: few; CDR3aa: CSADGVGGTGELFF; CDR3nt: TGCAGTGCTGATGGGGTTGGTGGGACCGGGGAGCTGTTTTTT
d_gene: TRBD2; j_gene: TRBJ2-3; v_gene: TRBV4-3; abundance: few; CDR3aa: CASSQRTSGTTDTQYF; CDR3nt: TGCGCCAGCAGCCAAAGGACTAGCGGGACCACAGATACGCAGTATTTT
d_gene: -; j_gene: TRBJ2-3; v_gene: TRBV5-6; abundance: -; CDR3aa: CASSFQGRGDTQYF; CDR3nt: TGTGCCAGCAGCTTCCAGGGGCGAGGAGATACGCAGTATTTT